The T cell receptor beta chain described here comes from a study of T cells expressing NK-cell markers. Study context: Seven donors tested HCMV-seropositive and one tested seronegative among the eight sequenced.

Germline loops: CDR1 LGHDT, CDR2 YNNKEL (reference sequence). The length of the CDR3 is 16 residues. TCRdb reprocessed the 5' RACE reads and keeps a single row for each CDR3 protein, giving no DNA. The table for this sample gives about 540,000 distinct CDR3 sequences. This chain joins TRBV3-1 and TRBJ2-5. The sequenced sample was blood T cells: a sorted CD56 or NKG2C T cell subset, CD4+ or CD8+ T cells, or bulk PBMC T cells (not recorded which). The origin of this receptor is a man younger than 30 in good health. The CDR3 sequence: CASSQMWGLLAETQYF.